One sample yielded the 14 T cell receptor beta chains listed below, sequenced in a study of graft-versus-host responses after intestinal transplantation. Sequenced by immunoSEQ multiplex PCR; TCRdb stores in-frame clones only, minus some. The sample comprises 35,000 to 45,000 clones, approximately 93% of which are singletons, and 0.2% to 0.25% rests with the top ten. These TCRs are of unknown antigen specificity. The sequenced sample was unstimulated CD4+ T cells sorted from spleen or lymph node cells, obtained before transplant. The receptors derive from a human donor who was the organ donor for an intestinal transplant.

The V and J genes are TRBV11-2 and TRBJ1-2; 8 bases match TRBD1. The CDR3 is made up of 15 amino acids. J was trimmed by 6 bases and V by 6 bases; bases with no gene match: 12. Germline CDR1 is SGHAT and CDR2 is FQNNGV. The CDR3 spells CASRRTPKTGDGYTF. The CDR3 nucleotides read TGTGCCAGCAGGAGAACCCCTAAGACAGGGGATGGCTACACCTTC.

V is TRBV4-1 and J is TRBJ1-3, with 9 bases lining up with TRBD1. CDR3 length: 18 residues. The germline V gene has CDR1 MGHRA and CDR2 YSYEKL. The V segment lost 1 base and the J segment 0 bases; nucleotides outside the gene matches: 7. CDR3 region: CASSQAGQGLYSGNTIYF. The CDR3, as DNA: TGCGCCAGCAGCCAAGCGGGACAGGGTCTTTACTCTGGAAACACCATATATTTT.

V is TRBV6-4 and J is TRBJ2-2, with TRBD1 as a possible D gene (5 bases). From germline, CDR1 is MRHNA and CDR2 SNTAGT. Trimming cost V 0 bases and J 2 bases, with 22 bases left between them. The CDR3 is 20 amino acids. The chain's CDR3 is CASSDSAVQVICPNTGELFF. Written as DNA, the CDR3 is TGTGCCAGCAGTGACTCCGCGGTACAGGTAATTTGCCCAAACACCGGGGAGCTGTTTTTT.

V gene TRBV7-2 combines with J gene TRBJ2-5, with TRBD2 matching 8 bases. The length of the CDR3 is 15 residues. V was pared by 5 bases and J by 9 bases, with 14 bases of the junction left unmatched. The germline V gene has CDR1 SGHTA and CDR2 FQGNSA. As DNA, the CDR3 is TGTGCCAGCAGCCCTTCCAGCGGGAGCCTCGGGTCCCAGTACTTC. Its protein product is CASSPSSGSLGSQYF.

V usage is TRBV19 and J usage is TRBJ1-5; D may be TRBD1 (6 bases). The V gene's germline CDR1 is LNHDA and CDR2 SQIVND (reference sequence). Between the trimmed V and J ends, which lost 4 bases and 2 bases, there was a span of 6 bases. This CDR3 has 13 amino acids. The CDR3 DNA sequence: TGTGCCAGTAGTAGACAGGGCAATCAGCCCCAGCATTTT. Translating gives CASSRQGNQPQHF.

The gene calls are TRBV30 and TRBJ2-7, with D perhaps matching TRBD1 or TRBD2 (5 bases each). The CDR3 spans 13 residues. CDR1 GTSNPN and CDR2 SVGIG come from the germline V gene (reference sequence). V lost 1 base and J 2 bases, leaving 9 bases between the germline ends. Here the CDR3 DNA reads TGTGCCTGGAGTGGAGAGGGGCCCTACGAGCAGTACTTC. Its translation: CAWSGEGPYEQYF.

The sample holds one count of this clone. V gene TRBV28 combines with J gene TRBJ1-6; no firm D call. This CDR3 has 14 amino acids. Per the germline V gene, CDR1 is MDHEN and CDR2 is SYDVKM. V lost 6 bases and J lost 6, with 12 bases in between. CDR3 protein: CASRLRVGNSPLHF. DNA of the CDR3: TGTGCCAGCAGGTTGAGGGTTGGTAATTCACCCCTCCACTTT.

This clone was counted a single time. V usage is TRBV30 and J usage is TRBJ1-2; the D gene is possibly TRBD1 (5 bases). The V gene lost 3 bases and the J gene lost 8 bases, with 16 bases spanning the gap. The CDR3 spans 13 residues. Germline V gene sequence: CDR1 GTSNPN, CDR2 SVGIG (reference sequence). The CDR3 loop is CAWRMGREGGYTF. Here the CDR3 DNA reads TGTGCCTGGAGGATGGGCAGGGAGGGAGGCTACACCTTC.

The rearrangement uses TRBV7-9 and TRBJ2-2; D possibly corresponds to TRBD1 (5 bases). Germline lookup yields CDR1 SEHNR and CDR2 FQNEAQ (reference sequence). CDR3 size: 14 residues. V dropped 0 bases and J dropped 3 bases, with 5 bases sitting between them. CDR3 protein: CASSLAGDTGELFF. The CDR3 DNA is TGTGCCAGCAGCTTAGCAGGGGACACCGGGGAGCTGTTTTTT.

The J gene is TRBJ2-2, the V gene TRBV21-1; the D call in the table, TRBD1, was not verified against the DNA. TRBV21-1 is classified as a pseudogene. The CDR3 extends over 15 amino acids. The CDR3, as DNA: TGTGCCAACCCGGACAGGGGACTTAACACCGGGGAGCTGTTTTTT. It specifies CANPDRGLNTGELFF.

The chain carries TRBV14 and TRBJ1-6; D remains ambiguous. Germline CDR1 and CDR2: SGHDN and FVKESK. This CDR3 comprises 18 residues. Trimming cost V 0 bases and J 5 bases, with 17 bases left between them. The CDR3 DNA follows: TGTGCCAGCAGCCAAGATCGTTCGGCCACCGGGAATAATTCACCCCTCCACTTT. Protein product: CASSQDRSATGNNSPLHF.

V and J are TRBV7-2 and TRBJ2-5; D is unclear. This CDR3 has 15 residues. The germline V gene has CDR1 SGHTA and CDR2 FQGNSA. V was pared by 1 base and J by 4 bases, with 13 bases between. The CDR3 reads CASSLGAPERETQYF. The CDR3 nucleotides are TGTGCCAGCAGCTTAGGGGCCCCGGAGCGAGAGACCCAGTACTTC.

The rearrangement uses TRBV5-1 and TRBJ2-1, with D perhaps given as TRBD1 or TRBD2 (5 bases each). The CDR3 consists of 16 residues. The V end lost 5 bases, the J end lost 0 bases, and 15 bases lay between the germline ends. Looked up from germline, CDR1 is SGHRS and CDR2 is YFSETQ. CDR3 nucleotides: TGCGCCAGCAGTCAGGGACGGACAAACTCCTACAATGAGCAGTTCTTC. Translation: CASSQGRTNSYNEQFF.

This chain connects TRBV19 to TRBJ2-1, with TRBD2 matching 11 bases. With 6 bases clipped from V and 3 bases from J, the junction kept 1 base outside the gene matches. The CDR3 spans 14 residues. Germline CDR1 is LNHDA and CDR2 is SQIVND (reference sequence). The CDR3 DNA reads as TGTGCCAGTAGCACTAGCGGGGGCTACAATGAGCAGTTCTTC. Protein product: CASSTSGGYNEQFF. Combining the CDR3 with reference TRBV19 and TRBJ2-1 gives the whole variable domain DGGITQSPKYLFRKEGQNVTLSCEQNLNHDAMYWYRQDPGQGLRLIYYSQIVNDFQKGDIAEGYSVSREKKESFPLTVTSAQKNPTAFYLCASSTSGGYNEQFFGPGTRLTVL.